The clone carrying this T cell receptor beta chain appeared a single time. Sequenced by immunoSEQ multiplex PCR; TCRdb stores in-frame clones only, minus some. This repertoire shows 200,000 to 250,000 clones, around four fifths found once; its top ten account for 15% to 20%. This entry belongs to a study of blood T cell repertoires in COVID-19. The CDR3 has 16 amino acids. CDR1 is LGHDT, CDR2 YNNKEL, per germline (reference sequence). Trimming cost V 1 base and J 1 base; bases outside gene matches: 1. This TCR was sampled from an elderly woman with active or convalescent COVID-19. V gene TRBV3-1 (or the pseudogene TRBV3-2) combines with J gene TRBJ2-5; TRBD2 agrees at 12 bases. Material for sequencing was peripheral blood. CDR3 amino acids: CASSQALAGGQETQYF. The DNA for the CDR3 is TGTGCCAGCAGCCAAGCACTAGCGGGGGGCCAAGAGACCCAGTACTTC.